This T cell receptor (beta chain) came from a study of cytomegalovirus exposure and HLA in healthy donors. The V and J ends lost 1 base and 3 bases respectively, with 7 bases between them. This CDR3 is built from 14 residues. Germline CDR1 and CDR2: SGDLS and YYNGEE. With respect to this clone: Antigen: not known.

The PCR ran on 60 Vbeta and 13 Jbeta primers. The assay was immunoSEQ multiplex PCR, and TCRdb's table has in-frame clones only and misses some. Counted here are roughly 120,000 clones, 65% to 90% occurring once; the ten biggest clones make up approximately 10%. Study-level findings and limits: Productive status was seen about 90% or about 30% of the time for most TCR beta V segments in an earlier analysis.

The material sequenced was PBMCs. The chain links TRBV9 to TRBJ2-2, with D uncertain. The receptor's source is a male donor in good health and CMV-seropositive. CDR3 amino acids: CASSVMQDTGELFF. CDR3 in DNA: TGTGCCAGCAGCGTAATGCAGGACACCGGGGAGCTGTTTTTT.